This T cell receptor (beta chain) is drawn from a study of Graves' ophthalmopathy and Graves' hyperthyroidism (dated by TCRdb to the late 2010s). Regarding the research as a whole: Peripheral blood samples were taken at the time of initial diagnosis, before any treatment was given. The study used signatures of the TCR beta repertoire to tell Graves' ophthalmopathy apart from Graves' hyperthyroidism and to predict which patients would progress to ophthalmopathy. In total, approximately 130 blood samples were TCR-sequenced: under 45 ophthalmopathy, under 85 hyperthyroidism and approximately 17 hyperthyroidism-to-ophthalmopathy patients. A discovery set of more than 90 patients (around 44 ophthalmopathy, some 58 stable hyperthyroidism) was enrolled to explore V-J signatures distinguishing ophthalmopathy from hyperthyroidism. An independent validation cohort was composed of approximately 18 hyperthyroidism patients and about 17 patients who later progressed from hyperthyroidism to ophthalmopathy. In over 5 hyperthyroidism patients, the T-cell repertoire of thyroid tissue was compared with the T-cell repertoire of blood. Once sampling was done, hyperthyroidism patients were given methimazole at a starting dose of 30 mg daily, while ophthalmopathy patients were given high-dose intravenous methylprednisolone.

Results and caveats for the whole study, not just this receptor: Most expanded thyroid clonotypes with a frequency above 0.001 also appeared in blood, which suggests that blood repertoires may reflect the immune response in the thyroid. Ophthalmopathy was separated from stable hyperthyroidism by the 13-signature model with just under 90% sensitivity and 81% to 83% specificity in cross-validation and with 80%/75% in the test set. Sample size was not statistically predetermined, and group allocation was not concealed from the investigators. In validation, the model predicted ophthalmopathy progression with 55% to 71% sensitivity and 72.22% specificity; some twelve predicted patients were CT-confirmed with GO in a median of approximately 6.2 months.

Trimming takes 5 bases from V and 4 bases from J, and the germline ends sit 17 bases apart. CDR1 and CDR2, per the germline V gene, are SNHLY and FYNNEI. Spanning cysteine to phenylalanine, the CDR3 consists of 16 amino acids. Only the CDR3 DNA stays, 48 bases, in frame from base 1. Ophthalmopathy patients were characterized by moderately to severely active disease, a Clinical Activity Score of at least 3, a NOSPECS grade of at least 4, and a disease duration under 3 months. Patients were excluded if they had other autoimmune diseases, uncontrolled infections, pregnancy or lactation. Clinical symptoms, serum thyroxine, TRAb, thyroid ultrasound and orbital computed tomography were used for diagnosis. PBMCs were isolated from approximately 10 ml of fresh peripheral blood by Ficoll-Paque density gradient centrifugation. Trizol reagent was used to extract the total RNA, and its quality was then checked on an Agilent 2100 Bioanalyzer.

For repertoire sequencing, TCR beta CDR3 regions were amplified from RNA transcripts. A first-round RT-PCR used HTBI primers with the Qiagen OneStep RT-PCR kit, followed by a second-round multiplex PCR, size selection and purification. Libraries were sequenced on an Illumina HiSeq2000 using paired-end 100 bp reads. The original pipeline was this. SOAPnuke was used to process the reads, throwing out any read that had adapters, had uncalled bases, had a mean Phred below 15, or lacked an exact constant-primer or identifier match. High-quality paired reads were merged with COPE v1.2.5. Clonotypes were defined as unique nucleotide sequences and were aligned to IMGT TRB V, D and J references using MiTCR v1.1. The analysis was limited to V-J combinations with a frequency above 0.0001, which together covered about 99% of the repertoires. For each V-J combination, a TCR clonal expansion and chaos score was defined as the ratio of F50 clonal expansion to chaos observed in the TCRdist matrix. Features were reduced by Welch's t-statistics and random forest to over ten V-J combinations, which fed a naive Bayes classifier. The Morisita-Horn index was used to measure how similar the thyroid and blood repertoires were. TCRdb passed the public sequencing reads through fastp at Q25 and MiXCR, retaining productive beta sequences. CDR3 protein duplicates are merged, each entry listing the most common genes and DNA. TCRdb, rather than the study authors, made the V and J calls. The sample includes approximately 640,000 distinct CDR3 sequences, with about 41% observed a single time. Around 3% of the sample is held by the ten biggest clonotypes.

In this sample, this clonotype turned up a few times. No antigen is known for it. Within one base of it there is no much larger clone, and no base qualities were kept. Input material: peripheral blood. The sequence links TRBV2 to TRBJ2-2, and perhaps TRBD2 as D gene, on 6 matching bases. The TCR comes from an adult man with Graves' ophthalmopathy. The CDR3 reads CASSPLEGRSTGELFF. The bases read TGTGCCAGCAGTCCCCTCGAGGGGAGGAGCACCGGGGAGCTGTTTTTT.